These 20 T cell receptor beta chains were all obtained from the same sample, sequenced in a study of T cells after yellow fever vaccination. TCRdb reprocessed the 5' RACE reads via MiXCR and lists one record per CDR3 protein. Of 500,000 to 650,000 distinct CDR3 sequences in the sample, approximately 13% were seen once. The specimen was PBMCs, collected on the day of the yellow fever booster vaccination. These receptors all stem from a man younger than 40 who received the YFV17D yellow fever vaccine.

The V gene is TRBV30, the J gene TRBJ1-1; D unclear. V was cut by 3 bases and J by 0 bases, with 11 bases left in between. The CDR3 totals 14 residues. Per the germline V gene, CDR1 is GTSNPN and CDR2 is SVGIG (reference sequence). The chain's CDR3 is CAWRMDGMNTEAFF. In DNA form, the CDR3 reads TGTGCCTGGAGGATGGACGGCATGAACACTGAAGCTTTCTTT.

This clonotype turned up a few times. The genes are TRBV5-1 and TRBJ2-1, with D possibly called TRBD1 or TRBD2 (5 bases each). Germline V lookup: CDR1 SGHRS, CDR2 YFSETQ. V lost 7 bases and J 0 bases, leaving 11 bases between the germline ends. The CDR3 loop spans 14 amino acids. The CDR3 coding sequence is TGCGCCAGCCTAGGGGAGAACTCCTACAATGAGCAGTTCTTC. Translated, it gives CASLGENSYNEQFF.

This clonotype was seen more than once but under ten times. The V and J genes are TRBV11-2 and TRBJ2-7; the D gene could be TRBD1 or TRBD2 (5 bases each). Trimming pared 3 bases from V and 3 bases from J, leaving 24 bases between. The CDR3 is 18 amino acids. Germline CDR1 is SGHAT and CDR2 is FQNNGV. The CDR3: CASSFKGPTTGANYEQYF. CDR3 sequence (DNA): TGTGCCAGCAGCTTTAAAGGACCAACGACCGGGGCCAACTACGAGCAGTACTTC. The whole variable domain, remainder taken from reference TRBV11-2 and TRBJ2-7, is EAGVAQSPRYKIIEKRQSVAFWCNPISGHATLYWYQQILGQGPKLLIQFQNNGVVDDSQLPKDRFSAERLKGVDSTLKIQPAKLEDSAVYLCASSFKGPTTGANYEQYFGPGTRLTVT.

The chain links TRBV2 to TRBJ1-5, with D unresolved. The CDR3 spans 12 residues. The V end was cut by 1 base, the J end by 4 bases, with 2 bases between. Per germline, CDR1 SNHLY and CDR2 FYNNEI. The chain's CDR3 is CASSEENQPQHF. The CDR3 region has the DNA TGTGCCAGCAGTGAAGAAAATCAGCCCCAGCATTTT.

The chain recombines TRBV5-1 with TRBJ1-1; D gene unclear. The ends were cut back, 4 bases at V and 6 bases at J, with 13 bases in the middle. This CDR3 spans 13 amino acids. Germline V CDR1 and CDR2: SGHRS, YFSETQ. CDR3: CASSGLASAEAFF. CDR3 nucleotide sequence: TGCGCCAGCAGCGGCCTAGCGAGCGCTGAAGCTTTCTTT. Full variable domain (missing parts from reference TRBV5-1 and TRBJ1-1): KAGVTQTPRYLIKTRGQQVTLSCSPISGHRSVSWYQQTPGQGLQFLFEYFSETQRNKGNFPGRFSGRQFSNSRSEMNVSTLELGDSALYLCASSGLASAEAFFGQGTRLTVV.

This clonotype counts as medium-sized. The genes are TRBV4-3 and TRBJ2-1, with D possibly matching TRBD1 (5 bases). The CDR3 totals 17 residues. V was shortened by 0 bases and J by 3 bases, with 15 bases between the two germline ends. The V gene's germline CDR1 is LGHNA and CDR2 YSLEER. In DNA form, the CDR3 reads TGCGCCAGCAGCCAAGATATGAGAGACAGTTTCTACAATGAGCAGTTCTTC. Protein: CASSQDMRDSFYNEQFF.

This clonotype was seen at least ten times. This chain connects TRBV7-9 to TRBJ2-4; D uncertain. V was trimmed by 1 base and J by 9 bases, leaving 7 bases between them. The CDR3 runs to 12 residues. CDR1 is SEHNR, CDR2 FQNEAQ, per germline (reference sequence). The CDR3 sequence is CASSLGSGIQYF. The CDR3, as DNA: TGTGCCAGCAGCTTAGGATCGGGCATTCAGTACTTC.

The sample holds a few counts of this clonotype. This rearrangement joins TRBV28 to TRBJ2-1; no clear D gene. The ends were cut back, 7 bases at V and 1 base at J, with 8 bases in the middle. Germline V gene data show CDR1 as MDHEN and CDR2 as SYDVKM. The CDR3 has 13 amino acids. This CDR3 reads CASKKSSYNEQFF. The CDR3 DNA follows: TGTGCCAGCAAGAAGAGTTCCTACAATGAGCAGTTCTTC.

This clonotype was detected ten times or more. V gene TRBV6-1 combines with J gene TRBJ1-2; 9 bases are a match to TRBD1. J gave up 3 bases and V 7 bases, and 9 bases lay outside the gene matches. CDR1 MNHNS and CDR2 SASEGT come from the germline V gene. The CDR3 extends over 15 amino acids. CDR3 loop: CASTDTGTGYYGYTF. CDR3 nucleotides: TGTGCCAGCACCGATACCGGGACAGGGTACTATGGCTACACCTTC.

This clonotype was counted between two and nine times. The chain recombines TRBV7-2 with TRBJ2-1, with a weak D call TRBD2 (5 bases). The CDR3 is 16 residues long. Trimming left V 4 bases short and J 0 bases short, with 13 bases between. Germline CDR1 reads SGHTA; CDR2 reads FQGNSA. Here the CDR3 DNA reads TGTGCCAGCAGCTCCAGACTGGGGAGCTCCTACAATGAGCAGTTCTTC. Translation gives CASSSRLGSSYNEQFF.

CDR3 nucleotide sequence: TGTGCCAGCAGCGTAGAAACCAGGGGGCAGGGGGAGCAGTTCTTC. This translates into CASSVETRGQGEQFF. The V gene is TRBV9, the J gene TRBJ2-1, with 8 bases that match TRBD1. With V trimmed by 0 bases and J by 10 bases, 9 bases remained unmatched. This CDR3 spans 15 amino acids. Germline V gene data show CDR1 as SGDLS and CDR2 as YYNGEE.

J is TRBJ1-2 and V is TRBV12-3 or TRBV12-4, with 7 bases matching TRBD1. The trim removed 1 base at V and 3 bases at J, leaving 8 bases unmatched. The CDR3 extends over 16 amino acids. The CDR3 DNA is TGTGCCAGCAGTTTAGGCGGAGAAGACAGGGACTATGGCTACACCTTC. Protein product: CASSLGGEDRDYGYTF.

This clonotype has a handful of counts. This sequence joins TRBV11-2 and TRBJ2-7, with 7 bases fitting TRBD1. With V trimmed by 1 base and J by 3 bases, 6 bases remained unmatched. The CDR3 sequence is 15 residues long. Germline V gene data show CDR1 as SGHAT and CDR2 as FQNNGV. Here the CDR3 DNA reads TGTGCCAGCAGCTTAGGAATTCAGGGGGACTACGAGCAGTACTTC. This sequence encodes CASSLGIQGDYEQYF.

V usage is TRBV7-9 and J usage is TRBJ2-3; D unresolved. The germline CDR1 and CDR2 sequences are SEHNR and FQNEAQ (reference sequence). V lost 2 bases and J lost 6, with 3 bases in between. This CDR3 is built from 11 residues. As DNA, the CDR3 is TGTGCCAGCAGCTTATACGATACGCAGTATTTT. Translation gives CASSLYDTQYF.

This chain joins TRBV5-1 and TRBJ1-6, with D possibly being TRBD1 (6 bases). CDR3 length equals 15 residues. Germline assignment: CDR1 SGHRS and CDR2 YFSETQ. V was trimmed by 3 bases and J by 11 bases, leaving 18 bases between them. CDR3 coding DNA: TGCGCCAGCAGCTCCCGTCGGGGGGGGGCCGCACCCCTCCACTTT. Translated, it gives CASSSRRGGAAPLHF.

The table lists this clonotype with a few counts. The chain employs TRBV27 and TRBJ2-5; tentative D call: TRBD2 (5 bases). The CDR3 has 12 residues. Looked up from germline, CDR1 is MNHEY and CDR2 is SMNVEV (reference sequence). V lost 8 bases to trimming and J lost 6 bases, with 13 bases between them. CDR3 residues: CASGDYLQTQYF. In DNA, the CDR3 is TGTGCCAGCGGCGACTACCTTCAGACCCAGTACTTC.

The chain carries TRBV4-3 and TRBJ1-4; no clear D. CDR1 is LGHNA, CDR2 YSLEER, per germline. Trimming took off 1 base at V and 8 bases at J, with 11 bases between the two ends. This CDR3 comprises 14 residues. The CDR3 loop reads CASSQGYGVEKLFF. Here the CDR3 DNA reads TGCGCCAGCAGCCAAGGATACGGCGTAGAAAAACTGTTTTTT.

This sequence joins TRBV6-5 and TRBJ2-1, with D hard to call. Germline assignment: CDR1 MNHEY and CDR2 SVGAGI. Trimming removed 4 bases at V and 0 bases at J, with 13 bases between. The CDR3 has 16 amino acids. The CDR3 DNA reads TGTGCCAGCAGTTCCCTACCGGGTAGCTCCTACAATGAGCAGTTCTTC. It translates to CASSSLPGSSYNEQFF.

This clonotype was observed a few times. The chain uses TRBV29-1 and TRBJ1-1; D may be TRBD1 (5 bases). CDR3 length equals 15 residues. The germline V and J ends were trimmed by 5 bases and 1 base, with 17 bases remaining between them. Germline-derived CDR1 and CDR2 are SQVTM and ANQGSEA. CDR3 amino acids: CSVSGPSLPNTEAFF. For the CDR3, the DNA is TGCAGCGTTTCGGGACCCTCTTTACCGAACACTGAAGCTTTCTTT.

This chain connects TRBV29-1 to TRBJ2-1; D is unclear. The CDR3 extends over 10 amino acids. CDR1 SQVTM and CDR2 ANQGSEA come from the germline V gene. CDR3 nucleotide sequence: TGCATCGCAAGGGACAATGAGCAGTTCTTC. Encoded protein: CIARDNEQFF.